One and the same sample provided the 21 T cell receptor beta chains below, sequenced in a study of blood T cells in healthy people across ages. PCR was performed a second time for about 7 to 11 cycles using a sample-barcoded 5' primer and a J-beta primer mix. TCRdb reprocessed the 5' RACE reads with MiXCR, giving one entry per CDR3 protein. This table holds over a million distinct CDR3 sequences, approximately 40% found once. Specimen: blood. The receptors were gathered from a woman in her late teens or twenties in good health.

This clonotype was recorded a few times. The rearrangement joins TRBV20-1 to TRBJ2-5; D is unresolved. Trimming left V 3 bases short and J 7 bases short, with 15 bases between. CDR1 and CDR2 from the germline V gene are DFQATT and SNEGSKA (reference sequence). CDR3 size: 13 residues. The CDR3 DNA reads as TGCAGTGCTAGTAAGGGCGGTTCTGCGACCCAGTACTTC. It is translated as CSASKGGSATQYF.

V and J are TRBV6-1 and TRBJ2-5, with 8 bases that match TRBD1. The better agreement between TRBJ2-7 and the DNA end casts doubt on the J call. This CDR3 comprises 15 residues. CDR1 and CDR2 (germline): MNHNS, SASEGT. The CDR3 bases are TGTGCCAGCTTCGGAGGAGGGACAGGAAAGTACGAGCAGTACTTC. It specifies CASFGGGTGKYEQYF.

This clonotype occurred a few times. The V and J genes are TRBV20-1 and TRBJ2-7, with D tentatively TRBD1 or TRBD2 (7 bases each). From germline, CDR1 is DFQATT and CDR2 SNEGSKA (reference sequence). V gave up 7 bases and J gave up 3 bases, with 13 bases separating them. The CDR3 contains 12 residues. The CDR3: CSGEGQFYEQYF. DNA for the CDR3: TGCAGTGGGGAGGGACAGTTCTACGAGCAGTACTTC.

V usage is TRBV6-1 and J usage is TRBJ2-7; D not certain. This CDR3 has 15 amino acids. Per germline, CDR1 MNHNS and CDR2 SASEGT. With 3 bases removed from V and 0 bases from J, the gap between germline ends came to 12 bases. CDR3 sequence: CASSDHRITSYEQYF. DNA of the CDR3: TGTGCCAGCAGTGATCACCGTATAACCTCCTACGAGCAGTACTTC.

This clonotype has only one observation. The chain combines TRBV12-3 or TRBV12-4 with TRBJ1-1, with D possibly TRBD1 on 5 matching bases. CDR3 length: 14 residues. Trimming pared 7 bases from V and 0 bases from J, leaving 12 bases between. The CDR3 region has the DNA TGTGCCAGCACCTCGGGACGGCTGAACACTGAAGCTTTCTTT. The encoded protein is CASTSGRLNTEAFF.

The chain joins TRBV20-1 to TRBJ1-1; D is unclear. V was trimmed by 6 bases and J by 5 bases, leaving 13 bases between them. Germline assignment: CDR1 DFQATT and CDR2 SNEGSKA (reference sequence). This CDR3 comprises 12 residues. The CDR3 nucleotides are TGCAGTGCCTCACCCCTGTGGACTGAAGCTTTCTTT. This codes for CSASPLWTEAFF.

In this sample, this clonotype turned up once. The chain employs TRBV20-1 and TRBJ1-1; 9 nucleotides agree with TRBD1. Germline V gene lookup returns CDR1 DFQATT and CDR2 SNEGSKA (reference sequence). The V and J ends lost 3 bases and 1 base, in that order; junction bases with no gene match: 6. This CDR3 spans 15 amino acids. The CDR3 DNA reads as TGCAGTGCTAGGGGGGACAGGGCGGGGAACACTGAAGCTTTCTTT. Translation gives CSARGDRAGNTEAFF.

Comments on this clonotype: Its ends do not fully match the called genes, so a read error is possible. This chain connects TRBV20-1 to TRBJ2-7; 11 bases map to TRBD2. The CDR3 loop spans 15 amino acids. Germline V lookup: CDR1 DFQATT, CDR2 SNEGSKA (reference sequence). The CDR3 sequence: CSARGPSGGTYEQYF. The CDR3 nucleotides are TGCAGTGCGAGAGGACCTAGCGGGGGGACCTACGAGCAGTACTTC.

V gene TRBV2 combines with J gene TRBJ2-1; D possibly corresponds to TRBD2 (7 bases). Between the trimmed V and J ends, which lost 2 bases and 8 bases, there was a span of 16 bases. Germline V gene lookup returns CDR1 SNHLY and CDR2 FYNNEI. The CDR3 has 15 residues. The CDR3 region is CASSEHGRGGDEQFF. In nucleotides, the CDR3 is TGTGCCAGCAGTGAACACGGCAGGGGAGGGGATGAGCAGTTCTTC.

The rearrangement uses TRBV12-3 or TRBV12-4 and TRBJ1-6; weak D call: TRBD1 (5 bases). The CDR3 has 14 amino acids. V gave up 3 bases and J gave up 5 bases, with 8 bases separating them. In nucleotides, the CDR3 is TGTGCCAGCAGTTTGAGGGGAAATAATTCACCCCTCCACTTT. Translating gives CASSLRGNNSPLHF.

The chain joins TRBV18 to TRBJ1-2; 11 bases are a match to TRBD1. The trim removed 3 bases at V and 7 bases at J, leaving 10 bases unmatched. This CDR3 is built from 16 residues. Germline V lookup: CDR1 KGHSH, CDR2 LQKENI. DNA of the CDR3: TGTGCCAGCTCACCGTCACCGGGACAGGGGGGTTTTGGCTACACCTTC. Translated: CASSPSPGQGGFGYTF.

This chain uses TRBV20-1 with TRBJ1-2, with D perhaps TRBD1 (6 bases). The CDR3 runs 11 residues. Deletions cut 6 bases from V and 8 bases from J, with 13 bases between. Germline lookup yields CDR1 DFQATT and CDR2 SNEGSKA (reference sequence). In DNA form, the CDR3 reads TGCAGTGCCGGGGGGCGGGAAGGCTACACCTTC. Its protein product is CSAGGREGYTF.

This clonotype turned up a few times. The chain combines TRBV27 with TRBJ2-5, with 7 bases identical to TRBD1. The J call is in doubt because the DNA end fits TRBJ2-7 better. There are 14 residues in the CDR3. Germline V gene data show CDR1 as MNHEY and CDR2 as SMNVEV (reference sequence). This CDR3 is CASSPGQMAYEQYF. In DNA form, the CDR3 reads TGTGCCAGCAGTCCGGGACAGATGGCCTACGAGCAGTACTTC.

The rearrangement links TRBV12-3 or TRBV12-4 to TRBJ1-2; 10 positions match TRBD1. This CDR3 is 16 amino acids long. The V and J ends lost 6 bases and 7 bases, in that order; junction bases with no gene match: 14. The DNA for the CDR3 is TGTGCCAGCAGCACCCGTGACAGGGGGCCTTCTAGTGGCTACACCTTC. Its translation is CASSTRDRGPSSGYTF.

This clonotype was counted a few times. V and J are TRBV27 and TRBJ1-1; possibly TRBD1 for D (6 bases). The CDR3 has 14 residues. The germline V gene encodes CDR1 MNHEY and CDR2 SMNVEV (reference sequence). Trimming took off 6 bases at V and 0 bases at J, with 11 bases between the two ends. The CDR3 sequence is CASRQGTVNTEAFF. The CDR3 DNA sequence: TGTGCCAGCAGACAGGGCACGGTGAACACTGAAGCTTTCTTT.

J is TRBJ1-5 and V is TRBV6-6; D remains unclear. This CDR3 is 14 amino acids long. CDR1 is MNHNY, CDR2 SVGAGI, per germline (reference sequence). V lost 2 bases to trimming and J lost 5 bases, with 10 bases between them. The CDR3 sequence: CASSYGPQHQPQHF. The CDR3 region has the DNA TGTGCCAGCAGTTACGGACCCCAGCATCAGCCCCAGCATTTT.

The sample holds many counts of this clonotype. The gene calls are TRBV6-5 and TRBJ2-3; TRBD1 might be the D (6 bases). CDR1 and CDR2 from the germline V gene are MNHEY and SVGAGI. The CDR3 is 14 residues long. Deletions cut 0 bases from V and 7 bases from J, with 11 bases between. CDR3 in DNA: TGTGCCAGCAGTTACTCGAACAGGGATCATACGCAGTATTTT. It is translated as CASSYSNRDHTQYF.

The CDR3 sequence: CASCFRTSSDEQYF. The CDR3 DNA sequence: TGTGCCAGCTGTTTTAGGACTAGCTCTGATGAGCAGTACTTC. The chain recombines TRBV21-1 with TRBJ2-7; the table's D call of TRBD2 was not tested on the DNA. TRBV21-1 is annotated as a pseudogene. The CDR3 sequence is 14 residues long.

The gene calls are TRBV29-1 and TRBJ2-1, with 11 bases lining up with TRBD2. Germline values: CDR1 SQVTM, CDR2 ANQGSEA. Unmatched junction bases numbered 6, after V lost 4 bases and J lost 4 bases. The CDR3 runs to 15 residues. The CDR3 is CSVVEGTSGYNEQFF. The CDR3 bases are TGCAGCGTTGTGGAAGGGACTAGCGGTTACAATGAGCAGTTCTTC.

V is TRBV29-1 and J is TRBJ2-3; 9 nucleotides line up with TRBD2. The CDR3 length is 16 residues. Germline values: CDR1 SQVTM, CDR2 ANQGSEA. V trimming: 1 base; J trimming: 2 bases; junction bases outside the gene matches: 7. CDR3 loop: CSVEGAERGATDTQYF. The CDR3 region has the DNA TGCAGCGTTGAAGGAGCAGAGCGGGGGGCCACAGATACGCAGTATTTT.

There are many counts of this clonotype. The chain combines TRBV28 with TRBJ2-7; D assignment may be TRBD1 or TRBD2 (5 bases each). The CDR3 loop spans 13 amino acids. Germline V gene lookup returns CDR1 MDHEN and CDR2 SYDVKM. V was cut by 6 bases and J by 4 bases, with 13 bases left in between. The DNA of the CDR3 is TGTGCCAGCAGCTTAGAGGGACCTTACGAGCAGTACTTC. It translates to CASSLEGPYEQYF.